The 22 T cell receptor beta chains below were found in one sample sequenced in a study of T-cell memory formation after mild COVID-19 (dated by TCRdb to about 2021). Library prep was done by 5' RACE. Sequenced on an Illumina NovaSeq 6000. Using fastp at Q25 and MiXCR, TCRdb reprocessed the public reads and kept productive beta chains. Every CDR3 protein is listed once, alongside the most common genes and DNA of its rows. This sample comprises about 560,000 distinct CDR3 sequences, 18% of them detected only once. The ten largest account for about 12% of the sample. Material for sequencing was PBMCs or a T cell subset sorted from them (not recorded which). The receptors stem from an adult woman who had mild COVID-19 (a few samples of this study predate the infection). The sample titles of this study are shuffled in the database, so cell type and time point are left out; the donor was told from shared clones.

This clonotype turned up a few times. The DNA for the CDR3 is TGCAGTGCTAACATGCCTAGGGGTAACAATGAGCAGTTCTTC. Encoded protein: CSANMPRGNNEQFF. V and J are TRBV20-1 and TRBJ2-1; weak D call: TRBD1 (5 bases). CDR1 and CDR2 from the germline V gene are DFQATT and SNEGSKA (reference sequence). V shed 4 bases and J shed 5 bases, with 15 bases lying between them. CDR3 length equals 14 residues.

This clonotype was detected only a few times. The chain joins TRBV20-1 to TRBJ1-2, with 10 bases lining up with TRBD1. This CDR3 comprises 14 residues. V was clipped by 3 bases and J by 3 bases; unmatched bases: 4. The germline V gene has CDR1 DFQATT and CDR2 SNEGSKA (reference sequence). As DNA, the CDR3 is TGCAGTGCTAGCACCGGGACAGGGGACTATGGCTACACCTTC. The encoded protein is CSASTGTGDYGYTF.

This clonotype was seen a few times. The chain joins TRBV7-3 to TRBJ1-6, with 9 bases fitting TRBD1. The germline CDR1 and CDR2 sequences are SGHTA and FQGTGA. With 6 bases clipped from V and 7 bases from J, the junction kept 4 bases outside the gene matches. This CDR3 contains 14 residues. The CDR3 coding sequence is TGTGCCAGCAGAAGGGACAGGGTGAATTCACCCCTCCACTTT. It encodes CASRRDRVNSPLHF. The whole variable domain, remainder taken from reference TRBV7-3 and TRBJ1-6, is GAGVSQTPSNKVTEKGKYVELRCDPISGHTALYWYRQSLGQGPEFLIYFQGTGAADDSGLPNDRFFAVRPEGSVSTLKIQRTERGDSAVYLCASRRDRVNSPLHFGNGTRLTVT.

The CDR3 loop is CASSQPGSTEAFF. As DNA, the CDR3 is TGTGCCAGCAGCCAACCAGGTTCCACTGAAGCTTTCTTT. The V gene is TRBV3-1, the J gene TRBJ1-1; D is undetermined. Germline V gene sequence: CDR1 LGHDT, CDR2 YNNKEL (reference sequence). The CDR3 contains 13 residues. Trimming shortened V by 2 bases and J by 4 bases, and 8 bases separated the two germline ends. Complete variable domain (other parts from reference TRBV3-1 and TRBJ1-1): DTAVSQTPKYLVTQMGNDKSIKCEQNLGHDTMYWYKQDSKKFLKIMFSYNNKELIINETVPNRFSPKSPDKAHLNLHINSLELGDSAVYFCASSQPGSTEAFFGQGTRLTVV.

Many counts were recorded for this clonotype. The rearrangement links TRBV3-1 to TRBJ1-5, with unresolved D. The length of the CDR3 is 14 residues. Per germline, CDR1 LGHDT and CDR2 YNNKEL (reference sequence). V lost 1 base to trimming and J lost 7 bases, with 11 bases between them. CDR3 loop: CASSQGPNGQPQHF. The DNA for the CDR3 is TGTGCCAGCAGCCAAGGACCTAATGGACAGCCCCAGCATTTT.

The table lists this clonotype with a few counts. The V gene is TRBV24-1, the J gene TRBJ2-3; the D call may be TRBD1 or TRBD2 (5 bases each). Looked up from germline, CDR1 is KGHDR and CDR2 is SFDVKD. This CDR3 comprises 17 residues. Trimming removed 4 bases at V and 5 bases at J, with 21 bases between. The CDR3 nucleotides read TGTGCCACCAGTGACCACACCGGGGACCCCCTGGGAGATACGCAGTATTTT. This sequence encodes CATSDHTGDPLGDTQYF.

This clonotype showed up just a few times. The chain combines TRBV10-3 with TRBJ2-7; 7 bases map to TRBD2. There are 15 residues in the CDR3. V was clipped by 0 bases and J by 4 bases; unmatched bases: 6. CDR1 is ENHRY, CDR2 SYGVKD, per germline. The CDR3 DNA follows: TGTGCCATCAGTGAGTCCCCGGGGAGGGGATACGAGCAGTACTTC. Encoded protein: CAISESPGRGYEQYF.

The chain has TRBV7-9 and TRBJ2-5; 12 positions match TRBD2. Germline-derived CDR1 and CDR2 are SEHNR and FQNEAQ (reference sequence). There are 15 residues in the CDR3. J gave up 5 bases and V 4 bases, and 5 bases lay outside the gene matches. The CDR3 is CASSSGLAGLETQYF. In nucleotides, the CDR3 is TGTGCCAGCAGCTCCGGACTAGCGGGGTTGGAGACCCAGTACTTC.

The genes are TRBV4-1 and TRBJ2-5; maybe TRBD1 (6 bases). This CDR3 region has 14 residues. Trimming removed 1 base at V and 1 base at J, with 7 bases between. CDR1 MGHRA and CDR2 YSYEKL come from the germline V gene. Here the CDR3 DNA reads TGCGCCAGCAGCCAAGTACAGGGCCAAGAGACCCAGTACTTC. Its translation is CASSQVQGQETQYF.

The sample holds a few counts of this clonotype. The chain combines TRBV10-3 with TRBJ2-3; 9 nucleotides line up with TRBD1. The CDR3 is made up of 17 amino acids. The V gene's germline CDR1 is ENHRY and CDR2 SYGVKD. J gave up 1 base and V 0 bases, and 5 bases lay outside the gene matches. The CDR3 DNA follows: TGTGCCATCAGTGAGTCTGGGACAGGGATACGCACAGATACGCAGTATTTT. Its translation: CAISESGTGIRTDTQYF.

This chain connects TRBV5-1 to TRBJ2-3, with D uncertain. The CDR3 is 15 amino acids. Germline V gene sequence: CDR1 SGHRS, CDR2 YFSETQ. The V and J ends lost 3 bases and 0 bases respectively, with 11 bases between them. The CDR3 DNA sequence: TGCGCCAGCAGCTGGGGTGGTACTAGCACAGATACGCAGTATTTT. Its protein product is CASSWGGTSTDTQYF.

A few counts support this clonotype. CDR3 sequence (DNA): TGTGCCAGCAGTGCCCAAAGTAGGAACACTGAAGCTTTCTTT. Amino acids: CASSAQSRNTEAFF. The chain combines TRBV27 with TRBJ1-1; D is unclear. There are 14 residues in the CDR3. CDR1 MNHEY and CDR2 SMNVEV come from the germline V gene (reference sequence). Trimming removed 5 bases from V and 1 base from J, with 11 bases in between.

Notes on this clonotype: A junction end diverges from the germline sequence, so it may reflect a read error. The CDR3 sequence: CGGLAGASNEQFF. CDR3 nucleotide sequence: TGTGGGGGCCTAGCGGGAGCGAGCAATGAGCAGTTCTTC. The V and J genes are TRBV29-1 and TRBJ2-1; TRBD2 agrees at 10 bases. Germline V gives CDR1 SQVTM, CDR2 ANQGSEA. This CDR3 is built from 13 residues.

The V gene is TRBV7-2, the J gene TRBJ2-1, with D possibly matching TRBD2 (7 bases). Germline V gene lookup returns CDR1 SGHTA and CDR2 FQGNSA. The CDR3 length is 16 residues. Trimming shortened V by 7 bases and J by 7 bases, and 23 bases separated the two germline ends. The CDR3 coding sequence is TGTGCCAGCAATGCGGGAGTGAGGGCAGGGGTGAATGAGCAGTTCTTC. It is translated as CASNAGVRAGVNEQFF.

This chain uses TRBV6-2 or TRBV6-3 with TRBJ1-3; the D is unclear. Trimming stripped 2 bases from V and 1 base from J, with 9 bases between. There are 15 residues in the CDR3. Germline loops: CDR1 MNHEY, CDR2 SVGEGT. CDR3 DNA sequence: TGTGCCAGCAGTTACGCCGCCTCATCTGGAAACACCATATATTTT. This encodes CASSYAASSGNTIYF.

This clonotype was seen a few times. J is TRBJ2-7 and V is TRBV25-1; 12 nucleotides line up with TRBD1. CDR1 is MGHDK and CDR2 is SYGVNS in the germline V gene. V shed 8 bases and J 6 bases; nucleotides not matched to a gene: 11. The CDR3 consists of 15 residues. DNA for the CDR3: TGTGCCAGCTTGGGCTGGGACAGGGGGCGCGGCGAGCAGTACTTC. It encodes CASLGWDRGRGEQYF.

The chain has TRBV11-3 and TRBJ1-1; no reliable D call. Germline loops: CDR1 SGHNT, CDR2 YENEEA. The CDR3 is 13 amino acids. V was cut by 4 bases and J by 5 bases, with 11 bases left in between. In DNA form, the CDR3 reads TGTGCCAGCAGCTCCAGCCAGTTGACTGAAGCTTTCTTT. Amino acids: CASSSSQLTEAFF.

This clonotype was detected a few times. J is TRBJ2-7 and V is TRBV10-3; no reliable D call. The V end was cut by 0 bases, the J end by 1 base, with 22 bases between. The CDR3 contains 19 residues. The germline V gene encodes CDR1 ENHRY and CDR2 SYGVKD. The CDR3 sequence: CAISESVWARLNLSYEQYF. The CDR3 DNA sequence: TGTGCCATCAGTGAGTCGGTGTGGGCCAGGCTAAATTTATCCTACGAGCAGTACTTC.

A few counts support this clonotype. This chain connects TRBV12-3 or TRBV12-4 to TRBJ2-5, with TRBD2 matching over 9 bases. Germline trimming cut 1 base from V and 4 bases from J; bases unmatched to any gene: 4. The length of the CDR3 is 15 residues. The CDR3, as DNA: TGTGCCAGCAGTTTAGGTAGCGGGAGAAGAGAGACCCAGTACTTC. Amino acids: CASSLGSGRRETQYF.

The chain employs TRBV3-1 and TRBJ2-3; tentatively, D is TRBD2 (5 bases). CDR1 and CDR2 from the germline V gene are LGHDT and YNNKEL (reference sequence). V shed 4 bases and J shed 4 bases, with 15 bases lying between them. The CDR3 has 15 residues. The CDR3 reads CASSPSEGAADTQYF. In nucleotides, the CDR3 is TGTGCCAGCAGCCCGTCAGAGGGTGCGGCAGATACGCAGTATTTT.

This sequence joins TRBV7-2 and TRBJ2-5, with D unclear. The CDR3 consists of 12 residues. From germline, CDR1 is SGHTA and CDR2 FQGNSA. V dropped 8 bases and J dropped 1 base, with 8 bases sitting between them. The CDR3 region has the DNA TGTGCCAGCTCCGTCGTCCAAGAGACCCAGTACTTC. Translating gives CASSVVQETQYF.

The chain recombines TRBV7-9 with TRBJ2-2; D possibly matches TRBD1 or TRBD2 (5 bases each). Per germline, CDR1 SEHNR and CDR2 FQNEAQ (reference sequence). This CDR3 has 15 residues. V dropped 8 bases and J dropped 4 bases, with 17 bases sitting between them. The CDR3 DNA sequence: TGTGCCAGCCTGGGGGTAGGCAAAGGCACCGGGGAGCTGTTTTTT. It yields the protein CASLGVGKGTGELFF. The full variable domain, rest sourced from reference TRBV7-9 and TRBJ2-2, is DTGVSQNPRHKITKRGQNVTFRCDPISEHNRLYWYRQTLGQGPEFLTYFQNEAQLEKSRLLSDRFSAERPKGSFSTLEIQRTEQGDSAMYLCASLGVGKGTGELFFGEGSRLTVL.